The sequence of this T cell receptor beta chain was determined in a study of blood T cell dynamics during melanoma immunotherapy. Study-wide points: The study could not tell melanoma-specific clones from general immune activation.

Described time point: pre-treatment baseline. Patients with prior systemic cancer treatment, concomitant immunosuppressants, or other active malignancies were excluded. A remark on this clone: Antigen unknown.

A fixed DNA input of 350 ng was used per bulk PBMC sample. Repertoires were generated with immunoSEQ multiplex PCR, while TCRdb's copy carries only in-frame clones and drops some. The sample includes about 10,000 clones, around 89% of them seen just once. This CDR3 has 13 residues. J lost 11 bases, V lost 1 base, and 7 bases had no gene match. Germline V gene lookup returns CDR1 SNHLY and CDR2 FYNNEI. V is TRBV2 and J is TRBJ1-1; 7 bases align to TRBD1. This sequence was found in a human donor with melanoma. The sequences come from blood, collected from a patient treated with checkpoint blockade. The CDR3 loop reads CASSEEMTGNAFF. The DNA for the CDR3 is TGTGCCAGCAGTGAAGAGATGACAGGGAACGCTTTCTTT.